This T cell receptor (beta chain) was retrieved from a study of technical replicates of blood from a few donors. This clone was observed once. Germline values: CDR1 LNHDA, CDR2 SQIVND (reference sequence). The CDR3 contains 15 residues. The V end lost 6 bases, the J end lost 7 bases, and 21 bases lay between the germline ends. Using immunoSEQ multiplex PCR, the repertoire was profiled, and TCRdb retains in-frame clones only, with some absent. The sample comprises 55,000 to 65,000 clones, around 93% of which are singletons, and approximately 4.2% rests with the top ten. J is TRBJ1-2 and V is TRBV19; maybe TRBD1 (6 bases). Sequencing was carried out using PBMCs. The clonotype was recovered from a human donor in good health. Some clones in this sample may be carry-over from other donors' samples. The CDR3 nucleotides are TGTGCCAGTAGGGAGAACAGGGAAATTAAGGGTGGCTACACCTTC. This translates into CASRENREIKGGYTF.